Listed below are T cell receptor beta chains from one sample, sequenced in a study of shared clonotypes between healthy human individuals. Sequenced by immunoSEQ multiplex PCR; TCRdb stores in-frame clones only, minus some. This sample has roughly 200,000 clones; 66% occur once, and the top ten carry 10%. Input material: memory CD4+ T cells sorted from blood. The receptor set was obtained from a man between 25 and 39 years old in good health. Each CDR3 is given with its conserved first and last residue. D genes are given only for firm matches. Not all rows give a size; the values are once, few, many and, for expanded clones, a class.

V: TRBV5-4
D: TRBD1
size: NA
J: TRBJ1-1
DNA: TGTGCCAGCAGTCGATACAGGGGAGGCACTGAAGCTTTCTTT
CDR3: CASSRYRGGTEAFF

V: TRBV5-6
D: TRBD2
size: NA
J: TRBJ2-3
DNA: TGTGCCAGCAGCACGCGGACTAGCGGGAGGTCGCGGGATACGCAGTATTTT
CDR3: CASSTRTSGRSRDTQYF

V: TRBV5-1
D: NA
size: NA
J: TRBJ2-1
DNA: TGCGCCAGCAGCTACGGGACACAAAGTTGGAATGAGCAGTTCTTC
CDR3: CASSYGTQSWNEQFF

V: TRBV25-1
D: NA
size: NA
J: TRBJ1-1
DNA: TGTGCCAGCAGTACGACGGAAGACACTGAAGCTTTCTTT
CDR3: CASSTTEDTEAFF

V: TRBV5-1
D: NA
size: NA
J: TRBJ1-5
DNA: TGCGCCAGCAGCTCTGAGGTCGGGCAGCCCCAGCATTTT
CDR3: CASSSEVGQPQHF

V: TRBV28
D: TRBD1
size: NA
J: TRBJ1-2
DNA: TGTGCCAGCAGAAACGACAGGGCAAACTATGGCTACACCTTC
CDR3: CASRNDRANYGYTF

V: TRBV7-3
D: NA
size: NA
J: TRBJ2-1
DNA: TGTGCCAGCAGCCTGCGGACAAGCTCTTACAATGAGCAGTTCTTC
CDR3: CASSLRTSSYNEQFF

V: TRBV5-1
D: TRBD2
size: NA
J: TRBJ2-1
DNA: TGCGCCAGCAGCACACTAGCGGGAGTGAGCAATGAGCAGTTCTTC
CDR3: CASSTLAGVSNEQFF

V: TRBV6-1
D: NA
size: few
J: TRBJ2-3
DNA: TGTGCCAGCATTGACAGGTTTAGTGCAGATACGCAGTATTTT
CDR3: CASIDRFSADTQYF

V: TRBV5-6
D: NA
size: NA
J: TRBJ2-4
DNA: TGTGCCAGCAGCTTGGTAGGGTCAACTATAGCCAAAAACATTCAGTACTTC
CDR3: CASSLVGSTIAKNIQYF

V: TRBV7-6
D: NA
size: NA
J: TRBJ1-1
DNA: TGTGCCAGCAGCTCGGGAGGGAACACTGAAGCTTTCTTT
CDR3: CASSSGGNTEAFF

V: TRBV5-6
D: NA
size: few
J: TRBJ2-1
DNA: TGTGCCAGCAGCCCACCAGGGAATTACTACAATGAGCAGTTCTTC
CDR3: CASSPPGNYYNEQFF

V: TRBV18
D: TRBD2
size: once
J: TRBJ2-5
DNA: TGTGCCAGCTCACCAACCGGGACTAGCGTAGAGACCCAGTACTTC
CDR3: CASSPTGTSVETQYF

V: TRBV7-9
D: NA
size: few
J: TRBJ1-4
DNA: TGTGCCAGCAGCTCGGGACTGAATAATGAAAAACTGTTTTTT
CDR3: CASSSGLNNEKLFF

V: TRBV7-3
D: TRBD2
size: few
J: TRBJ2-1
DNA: TGTGCCAGCAGCTTACAAGGACTAGCGGGAGTTGCTGAGCAGTTCTTC
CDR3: CASSLQGLAGVAEQFF

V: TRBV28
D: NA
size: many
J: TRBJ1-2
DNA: TGTGCCAGCAGTTTTGCCGGGACGGAGGTTCACTACACCTTC
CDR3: CASSFAGTEVHYTF

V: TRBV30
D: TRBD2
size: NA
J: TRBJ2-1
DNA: TGTGCCTGGGCTCCGGGACTAGCCTCCTACAATGAGCAGTTCTTC
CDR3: CAWAPGLASYNEQFF

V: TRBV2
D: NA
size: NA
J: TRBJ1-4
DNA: TGTGCCAGCAGTGACGGCAGCCTTGCAACTAATGAAAAACTGTTTTTT
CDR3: CASSDGSLATNEKLFF

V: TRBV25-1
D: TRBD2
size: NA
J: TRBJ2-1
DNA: TGTGCCAGCAGTTGGGGGGGTAGGACCAATGAGCAGTTCTTC
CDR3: CASSWGGRTNEQFF

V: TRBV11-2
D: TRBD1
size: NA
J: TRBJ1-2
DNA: TGTGCCAGGCCGGGACAGGTCTATGGCTACACCTTC
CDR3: CARPGQVYGYTF

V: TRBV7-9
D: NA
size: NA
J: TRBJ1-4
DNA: TGTGCCAGCAGCTTGGGCCAAAATAATGAAAAACTGTTTTTT
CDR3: CASSLGQNNEKLFF

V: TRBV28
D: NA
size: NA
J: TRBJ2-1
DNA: TGTGCCAGCAGTAGGGGGTGGGGGCTTGAGCAGTTCTTC
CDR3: CASSRGWGLEQFF

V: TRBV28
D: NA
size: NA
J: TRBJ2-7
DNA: TGTGCCAGCAGTTTAAGGGGCTCCTACGAGCAGTACTTC
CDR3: CASSLRGSYEQYF

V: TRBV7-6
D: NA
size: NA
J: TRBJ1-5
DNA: TGTGCCAGCAGCTCTCGAGGTGGGCCCCAGCATTTT
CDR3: CASSSRGGPQHF

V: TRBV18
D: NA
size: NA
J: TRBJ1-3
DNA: TGTGCCAGCTCACCACCGGGACTTCCCCTATATTTT
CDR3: CASSPPGLPLYF

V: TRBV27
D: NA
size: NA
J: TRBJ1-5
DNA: TGTGCCAGCAGTTTATCAGGAGAAACGTGGGACTATAGCAATCAGCCCCAGCATTTT
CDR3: CASSLSGETWDYSNQPQHF

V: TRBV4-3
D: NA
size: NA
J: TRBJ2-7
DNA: TGCGCCAGCAGCCAAGGGGTCAGGGTCGAAGGGGAGCAGTACTTC
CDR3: CASSQGVRVEGEQYF

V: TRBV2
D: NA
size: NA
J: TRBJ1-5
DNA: TGTGCCAGCAGTGAAGGTCAGGGCGGCCAGCCCCAGCATTTT
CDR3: CASSEGQGGQPQHF

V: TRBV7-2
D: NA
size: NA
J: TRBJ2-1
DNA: TGTGCCAGCAGCTTCTCAAGACAGTCCAATGAGCAGTTCTTC
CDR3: CASSFSRQSNEQFF

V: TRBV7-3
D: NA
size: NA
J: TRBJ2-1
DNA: TGTGCCAGCAGCTTAGCTTCGGGGAATCAGTTCTTC
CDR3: CASSLASGNQFF

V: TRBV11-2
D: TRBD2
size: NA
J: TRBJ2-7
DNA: TGTGCCAGCAGCATAGGCGGGACTAGCGGATACGAGCAGTACTTC
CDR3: CASSIGGTSGYEQYF

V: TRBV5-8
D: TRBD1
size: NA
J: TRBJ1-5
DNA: TGTGCCAGCAGCTTTCAACAGGGGCAAAGCAATCAGCCCCAGCATTTT
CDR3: CASSFQQGQSNQPQHF

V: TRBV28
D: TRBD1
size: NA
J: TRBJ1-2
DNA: TGTGCCAGCAGTTTAGTCGGGGACAGATCTAACTATGGCTACACCTTC
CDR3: CASSLVGDRSNYGYTF

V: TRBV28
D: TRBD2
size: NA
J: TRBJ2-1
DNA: TGTGCCAGCACCCCGGGTAGCGGGAGGGAGTCTTACAATGAGCAGTTCTTC
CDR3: CASTPGSGRESYNEQFF

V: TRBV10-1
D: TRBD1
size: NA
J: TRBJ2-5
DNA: TGCGCCAGCAGTTCGGGACAGGGAATACAAGAGACCCAGTACTTC
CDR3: CASSSGQGIQETQYF

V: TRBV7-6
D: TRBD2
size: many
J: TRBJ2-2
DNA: TGTGCCAGCAGCCCCGGACTAGCGGTGAACACCGGGGAGCTGTTTTTT
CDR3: CASSPGLAVNTGELFF

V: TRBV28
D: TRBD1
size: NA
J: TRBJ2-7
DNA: TGTGCCAGCAGTCCAAGGGACAGGGCCCTCCCGAAGCAGTACTTC
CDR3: CASSPRDRALPKQYF

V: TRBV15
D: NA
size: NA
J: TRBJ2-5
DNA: TGTGCCACCAGCCGTGGGACGGAAGAGACCCAGTACTTC
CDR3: CATSRGTEETQYF

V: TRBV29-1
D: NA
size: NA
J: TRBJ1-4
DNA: TGCAGCGCCTCACCCACCCCCAGTGAAAAACTGTTTTTT
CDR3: CSASPTPSEKLFF

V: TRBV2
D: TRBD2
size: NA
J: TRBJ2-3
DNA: TGTGCCAGCACCGGCCGACTAGCGCGCGTAGGGGATACGCAGTATTTT
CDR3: CASTGRLARVGDTQYF

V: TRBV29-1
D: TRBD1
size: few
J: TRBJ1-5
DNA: TGCAGCGTTGCGGCAGGGGGAAACAATCAGCCCCAGCATTTT
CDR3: CSVAAGGNNQPQHF

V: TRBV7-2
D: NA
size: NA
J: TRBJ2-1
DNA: TGTGCCAGCAGCTTAGGGTGGGGCGCCTACAATGAGCAGTTCTTC
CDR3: CASSLGWGAYNEQFF

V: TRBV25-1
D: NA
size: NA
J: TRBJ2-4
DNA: TGTGCCAGCAGTGGATCGGGGGCCAAAAACATTCAGTACTTC
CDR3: CASSGSGAKNIQYF

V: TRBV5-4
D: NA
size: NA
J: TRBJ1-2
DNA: TGTGCCAGCAGCTTGAATGGGTACGGCTACACCTTC
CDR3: CASSLNGYGYTF

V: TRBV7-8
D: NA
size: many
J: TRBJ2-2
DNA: TGTGCCAGCAGCTTAGGGTCCCGGACGGGGCCCGGGGAGCTGTTTTTT
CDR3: CASSLGSRTGPGELFF

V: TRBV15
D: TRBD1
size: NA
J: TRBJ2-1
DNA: TGTGCCACCAGCAGAGAGTCAGGGGGCAGGAATGAGCAGTTCTTC
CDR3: CATSRESGGRNEQFF

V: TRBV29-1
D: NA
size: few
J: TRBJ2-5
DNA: TGCAGCGTTGCGAGGACAGCCGAAGAGACCCAGTACTTC
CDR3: CSVARTAEETQYF

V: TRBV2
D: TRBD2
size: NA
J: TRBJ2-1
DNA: TGTGCCAGCAGCGAGCCAATAGCGGGAGTCTACAATGAGCAGTTCTTC
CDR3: CASSEPIAGVYNEQFF

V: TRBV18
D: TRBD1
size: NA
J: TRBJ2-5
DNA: TGTGCCAGCTCAGCAACAGGGGCCCAAGAGACCCAGTACTTC
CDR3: CASSATGAQETQYF